Listed here are 8 T cell receptor beta chains from one sample, sequenced in a study of control samples from healthy donors and cancer patients. The protocol was immunoSEQ multiplex PCR, while the TCRdb copy is restricted to in-frame clones and leaves out a portion. The sample records about 130,000 clones, roughly 90% being singletons. Sequencing was performed on blood. The receptors here all came from a young man in good health.

The chain links TRBV19 to TRBJ2-3; TRBD1 might be the D (5 bases). Germline V lookup: CDR1 LNHDA, CDR2 SQIVND (reference sequence). The CDR3 consists of 14 residues. V was pared by 6 bases and J by 10 bases, with 20 bases between. CDR3 DNA sequence: TGTGCCAGTAGCTCTTTACATAGACAGAGTGCGCAGTATTTT. Its translation: CASSSLHRQSAQYF.

The chain uses TRBV5-1 and TRBJ2-5, with a weak D call TRBD1 (6 bases). CDR3 size: 14 residues. The V and J ends lost 4 bases and 2 bases respectively, with 12 bases between them. The germline CDR1 and CDR2 sequences are SGHRS and YFSETQ. CDR3 in DNA: TGCGCCAGCAGCCCGCCGGACAGACAAGAGACCCAGTACTTC. Protein sequence: CASSPPDRQETQYF.

For the CDR3, the DNA is TGTGCCAGTAGTATACAGGGGAGAACTAATGAAAAACTGTTTTTT. It codes for CASSIQGRTNEKLFF. The genes are TRBV19 and TRBJ1-4; tentative D call: TRBD1 (6 bases). CDR3 length: 15 amino acids. Trimming took 2 bases from V and 1 from J, leaving 8 bases between them. Germline V gives CDR1 LNHDA, CDR2 SQIVND (reference sequence). The full variable domain, its missing parts supplied by reference TRBV19 and TRBJ1-4, is DGGITQSPKYLFRKEGQNVTLSCEQNLNHDAMYWYRQDPGQGLRLIYYSQIVNDFQKGDIAEGYSVSREKKESFPLTVTSAQKNPTAFYLCASSIQGRTNEKLFFGSGTQLSVL.

This clone was detected only a few times. The chain uses TRBV2 and TRBJ1-1; 9 bases are a match to TRBD1. This CDR3 contains 13 residues. Germline CDR1 reads SNHLY; CDR2 reads FYNNEI. Germline trimming cut 7 bases from V and 3 bases from J; bases unmatched to any gene: 3. CDR3 DNA sequence: TGTGCCAGCAATGGACAGGGGCACACTGAAGCTTTCTTT. Its translation: CASNGQGHTEAFF.

This sequence joins TRBV6-2 or TRBV6-3 and TRBJ2-5; 9 nucleotides agree with TRBD2. With V trimmed by 0 bases and J by 7 bases, 12 bases remained unmatched. The CDR3 covers 17 residues. Germline V CDR1 and CDR2: MNHEY, SVGEGT. CDR3 region: CASSYSILRGGLGTQYF. Here the CDR3 DNA reads TGTGCCAGCAGTTACTCGATATTGCGGGGGGGACTCGGGACCCAGTACTTC.

The CDR3 sequence: CASSQETGISNQPQHF. In DNA form, the CDR3 reads TGTGCCAGCAGCCAAGAGACAGGGATTAGCAATCAGCCCCAGCATTTT. The V call is TRBV4-2, the J call TRBJ1-5, with 7 bases matching TRBD1. This CDR3 contains 16 residues. Trimming at V came to 0 bases and at J to 0 bases, leaving 2 bases not matched to a gene. The germline gives CDR1 LGHNA, CDR2 YNFKEQ.

The chain employs TRBV6-4 and TRBJ2-1; D may correspond to TRBD1 or TRBD2 (6 bases each). Trimming took off 0 bases at V and 4 bases at J, with 19 bases between the two ends. Germline CDR1 MRHNA, CDR2 SNTAGT. The CDR3 contains 18 residues. The CDR3 bases are TGTGCCAGCAGTGACTCGATAGGTTTCGGGGGCGGGTACAATGAGCAGTTCTTC. Its translation: CASSDSIGFGGGYNEQFF.

V and J are TRBV13 and TRBJ2-1, with D possibly matching TRBD2 (5 bases). CDR1 is PRHDT and CDR2 is FYEKMQ in the germline V gene (reference sequence). With 3 bases removed from V and 4 bases from J, the gap between germline ends came to 22 bases. The CDR3 totals 18 residues. The CDR3 region has the DNA TGTGCCAGCAGCTTTAGTCGGGGAGACGCGGAAATATACAATGAGCAGTTCTTC. This gives the protein CASSFSRGDAEIYNEQFF.